The TCR beta chain described here comes from a study of T cell repertoires in cytomegalovirus infection. Study-level findings and limits: Cumulative public TCR beta family frequency identified carriers of CMV plus the relevant HLA.

TCRdb re-analysed the reads in MiXCR, keeping a single row per CDR3 protein. Of roughly 150,000 distinct CDR3 sequences in the sample, less than 25% were seen once. A note on this clonotype: Its antigen is as yet unknown.

Germline lookup yields CDR1 SEHNR and CDR2 FQNEAQ (reference sequence). This CDR3 is 14 amino acids long. V was cut by 4 bases and J by 4 bases, with 11 bases left in between. The source material was CD8+ T cells from cultured PBMCs, sampled from culture after CMV antigen stimulation. This sequence joins TRBV7-9 and TRBJ2-1, with D maybe TRBD1 (6 bases). The clonotype was recovered from a human donor in good health (CMV status not recorded). Some clones in this sample may be carry-over from other donors' samples. The CDR3 sequence: CASSSWTDYNEQFF. CDR3 sequence (DNA): TGTGCCAGCAGCTCGTGGACAGATTACAATGAGCAGTTCTTC.